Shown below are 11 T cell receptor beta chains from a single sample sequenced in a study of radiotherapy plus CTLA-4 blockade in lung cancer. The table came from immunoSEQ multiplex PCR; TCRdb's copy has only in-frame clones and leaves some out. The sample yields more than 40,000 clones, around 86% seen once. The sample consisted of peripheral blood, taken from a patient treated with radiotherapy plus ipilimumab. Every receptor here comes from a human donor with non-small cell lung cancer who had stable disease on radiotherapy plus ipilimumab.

The CDR3 DNA reads TGTGCCAGCAGCGTAGGCTCAGCGGGAGGAGGAGAGACCCAGTACTTC. It encodes CASSVGSAGGGETQYF. The rearrangement links TRBV9 to TRBJ2-5; 9 positions agree with TRBD2. V was clipped by 0 bases and J by 4 bases; unmatched bases: 7. This CDR3 has 16 residues. Germline loops: CDR1 SGDLS, CDR2 YYNGEE.

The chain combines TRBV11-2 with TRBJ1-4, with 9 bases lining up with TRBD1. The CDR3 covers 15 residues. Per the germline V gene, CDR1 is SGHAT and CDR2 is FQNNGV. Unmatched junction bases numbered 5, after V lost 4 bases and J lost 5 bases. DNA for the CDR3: TGTGCCAGCAGCTCCGGGACAGGGCGAAATGAAAAACTGTTTTTT. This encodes CASSSGTGRNEKLFF.

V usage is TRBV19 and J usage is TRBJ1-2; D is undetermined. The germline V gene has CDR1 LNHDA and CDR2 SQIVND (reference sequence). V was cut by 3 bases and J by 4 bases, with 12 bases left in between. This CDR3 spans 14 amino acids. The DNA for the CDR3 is TGTGCCAGTAGTATTCCGGCGGCTGGCTATGGCTACACCTTC. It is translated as CASSIPAAGYGYTF.

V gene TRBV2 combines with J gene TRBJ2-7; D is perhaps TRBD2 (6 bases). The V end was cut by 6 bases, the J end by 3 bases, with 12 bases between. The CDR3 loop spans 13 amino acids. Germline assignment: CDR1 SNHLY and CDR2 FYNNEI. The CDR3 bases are TGTGCCAGCAGGACGGGAGAGGGCTACGAGCAGTACTTC. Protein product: CASRTGEGYEQYF.

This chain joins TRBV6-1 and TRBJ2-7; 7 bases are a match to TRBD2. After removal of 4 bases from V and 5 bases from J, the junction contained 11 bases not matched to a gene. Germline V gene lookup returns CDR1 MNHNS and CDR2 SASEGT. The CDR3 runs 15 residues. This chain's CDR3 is CASSVLGGRSDEQYF. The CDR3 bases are TGTGCCAGCAGTGTCCTCGGCGGGAGAAGTGACGAGCAGTACTTC.

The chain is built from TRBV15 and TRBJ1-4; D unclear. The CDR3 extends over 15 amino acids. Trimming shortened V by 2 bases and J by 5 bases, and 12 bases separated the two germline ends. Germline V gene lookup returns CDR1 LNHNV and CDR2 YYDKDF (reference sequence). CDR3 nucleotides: TGTGCCACCAGCAGACTCGGCGGGGTCAATGAAAAACTGTTTTTT. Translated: CATSRLGGVNEKLFF.

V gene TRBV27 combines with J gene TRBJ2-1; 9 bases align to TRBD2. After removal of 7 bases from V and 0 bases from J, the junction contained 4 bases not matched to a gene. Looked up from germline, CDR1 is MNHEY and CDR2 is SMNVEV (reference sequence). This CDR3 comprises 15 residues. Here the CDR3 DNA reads TGTGCCAGCACCCAGACTAGCGGCTCCTACAATGAGCAGTTCTTC. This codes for CASTQTSGSYNEQFF.

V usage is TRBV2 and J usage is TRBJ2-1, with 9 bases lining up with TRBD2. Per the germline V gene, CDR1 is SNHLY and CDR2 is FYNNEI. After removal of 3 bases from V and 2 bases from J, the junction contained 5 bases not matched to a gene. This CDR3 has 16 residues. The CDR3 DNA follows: TGTGCCAGCAGTGATCGACTAGCGGACCCCTACAATGAGCAGTTCTTC. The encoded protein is CASSDRLADPYNEQFF.

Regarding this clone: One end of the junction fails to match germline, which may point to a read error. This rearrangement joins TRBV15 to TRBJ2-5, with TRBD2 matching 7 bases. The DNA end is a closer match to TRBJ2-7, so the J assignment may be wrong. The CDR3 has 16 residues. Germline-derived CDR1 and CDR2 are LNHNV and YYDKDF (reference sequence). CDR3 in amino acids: CATSGEREGKFAEQYF. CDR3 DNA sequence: TGTGCCACCAGCGGAGAGCGGGAAGGGAAATTCGCCGAGCAGTACTTC.

CDR3 amino acids: CAISGGTANTGELFF. In nucleotides, the CDR3 is TGTGCCATCAGTGGGGGGACAGCGAACACCGGGGAGCTGTTTTTT. The chain recombines TRBV10-3 with TRBJ2-2; 7 nucleotides agree with TRBD1. The CDR3 has 15 amino acids. Germline V gives CDR1 ENHRY, CDR2 SYGVKD. Trimming took 4 bases from V and 0 from J; bases not matched to a gene: 2.

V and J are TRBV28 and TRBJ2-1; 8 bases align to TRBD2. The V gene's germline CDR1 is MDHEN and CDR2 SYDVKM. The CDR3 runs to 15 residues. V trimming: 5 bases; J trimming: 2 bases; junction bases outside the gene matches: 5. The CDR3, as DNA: TGTGCCAGCAGTCGCCATAGCGGGGCCTACAATGAGCAGTTCTTC. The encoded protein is CASSRHSGAYNEQFF.